This T cell receptor (beta chain) was obtained from a study of T-cell reconstitution after alpha-beta-depleted transplantation in children. This clonotype has just a few counts. Antigen unknown. Germline V gene data show CDR1 as DFQATT and CDR2 as SNEGSKA (reference sequence). V was pared by 5 bases and J by 5 bases, with 10 bases between. The CDR3 extends over 12 amino acids. The study's findings and limits: Where some patients showed high TCRbeta diversity at day 60, it came from recipient T cells and thymic progenitors that had survived. In patients about two months after transplant, alpha-beta T cells reportedly arose from several hundred expanded graft clones.

For TCRbeta, the library was prepared with unique molecular identifiers. TCRdb ran MiXCR on the PCR reads and lists one entry per CDR3 protein. The table lists some 840,000 distinct CDR3 sequences, less than 20% of them singletons. This clonotype was obtained from a male patient aged 10-17 years who had a stem cell transplant for acute lymphoblastic leukemia, so the T cells may come from the graft donor. The rearrangement uses TRBV20-1 and TRBJ1-5, with D uncertain. The sample here was PBMCs, mostly from graft donor cells, taken 360 days after TCRalphabeta/CD19-depleted stem cell transplant. The CDR3 loop reads CSASDNYQPQHF. The DNA for the CDR3 is TGCAGTGCTTCTGACAACTATCAGCCCCAGCATTTT.